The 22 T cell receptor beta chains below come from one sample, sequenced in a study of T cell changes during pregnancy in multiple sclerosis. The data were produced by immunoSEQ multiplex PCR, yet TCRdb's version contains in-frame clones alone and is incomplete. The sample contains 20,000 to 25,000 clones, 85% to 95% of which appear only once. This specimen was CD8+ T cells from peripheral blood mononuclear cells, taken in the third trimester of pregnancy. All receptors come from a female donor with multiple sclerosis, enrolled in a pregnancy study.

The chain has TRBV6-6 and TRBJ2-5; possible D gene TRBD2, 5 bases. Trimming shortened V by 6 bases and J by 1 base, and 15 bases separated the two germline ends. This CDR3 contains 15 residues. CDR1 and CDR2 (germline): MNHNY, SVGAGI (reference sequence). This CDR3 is CASSPRPGGQETQYF. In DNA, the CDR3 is TGTGCCAGCAGCCCGCGCCCAGGAGGCCAAGAGACCCAGTACTTC.

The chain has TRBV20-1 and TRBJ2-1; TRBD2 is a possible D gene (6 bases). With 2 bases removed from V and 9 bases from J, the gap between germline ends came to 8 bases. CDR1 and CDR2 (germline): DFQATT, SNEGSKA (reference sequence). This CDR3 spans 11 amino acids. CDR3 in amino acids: CSARTGSEQFF. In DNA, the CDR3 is TGCAGTGCTAGAACCGGGAGTGAGCAGTTCTTC.

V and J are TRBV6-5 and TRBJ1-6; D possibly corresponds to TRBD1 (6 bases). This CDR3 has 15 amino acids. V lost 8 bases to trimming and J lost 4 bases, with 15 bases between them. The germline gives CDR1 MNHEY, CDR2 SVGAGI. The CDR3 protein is CASGQGPGYNSPLHF. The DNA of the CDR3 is TGTGCCAGCGGCCAGGGGCCCGGTTATAATTCACCCCTCCACTTT.

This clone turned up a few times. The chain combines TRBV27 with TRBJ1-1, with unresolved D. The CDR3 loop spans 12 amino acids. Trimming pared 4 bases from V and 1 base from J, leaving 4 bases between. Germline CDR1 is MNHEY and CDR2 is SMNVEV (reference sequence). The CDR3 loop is CASSSGNTEAFF. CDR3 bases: TGTGCCAGCAGTTCCGGGAACACTGAAGCTTTCTTT.

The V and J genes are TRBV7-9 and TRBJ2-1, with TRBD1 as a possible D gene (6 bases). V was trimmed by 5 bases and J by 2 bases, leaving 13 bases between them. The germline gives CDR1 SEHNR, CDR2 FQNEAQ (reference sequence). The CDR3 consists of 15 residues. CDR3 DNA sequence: TGTGCCAGCAGCCCTTGGGCAGGGGCCTACAATGAGCAGTTCTTC. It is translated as CASSPWAGAYNEQFF. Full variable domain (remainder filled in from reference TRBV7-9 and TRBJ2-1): DTGVSQNPRHKITKRGQNVTFRCDPISEHNRLYWYRQTLGQGPEFLTYFQNEAQLEKSRLLSDRFSAERPKGSFSTLEIQRTEQGDSAMYLCASSPWAGAYNEQFFGPGTRLTVL.

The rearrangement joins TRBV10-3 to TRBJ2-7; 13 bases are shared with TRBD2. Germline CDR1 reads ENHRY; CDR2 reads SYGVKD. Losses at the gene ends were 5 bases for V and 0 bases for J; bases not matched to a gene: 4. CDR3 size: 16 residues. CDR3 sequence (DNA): TGTGCCATCAGTCCTGGGACTAGCGGGACCTCCTACGAGCAGTACTTC. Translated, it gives CAISPGTSGTSYEQYF.

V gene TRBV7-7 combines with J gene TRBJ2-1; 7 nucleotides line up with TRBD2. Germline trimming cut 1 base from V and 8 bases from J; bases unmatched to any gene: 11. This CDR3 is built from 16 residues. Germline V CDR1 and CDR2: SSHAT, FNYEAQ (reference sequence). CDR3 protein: CASSLEVTAGIHEQFF. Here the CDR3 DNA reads TGTGCCAGCAGCTTAGAGGTAACAGCGGGAATCCATGAGCAGTTCTTC. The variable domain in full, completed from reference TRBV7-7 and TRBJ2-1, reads GAGVSQSPRYKVTKRGQDVTLRCDPISSHATLYWYQQALGQGPEFLTYFNYEAQPDKSGLPSDRFSAERPEGSISTLTIQRTEQRDSAMYRCASSLEVTAGIHEQFFGPGTRLTVL.

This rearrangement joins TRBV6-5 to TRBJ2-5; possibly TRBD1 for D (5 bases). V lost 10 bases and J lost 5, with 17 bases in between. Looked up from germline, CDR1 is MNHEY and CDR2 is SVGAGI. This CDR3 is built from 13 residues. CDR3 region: CATKALSGETQYF. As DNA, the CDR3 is TGTGCCACCAAGGCACTTTCAGGGGAGACCCAGTACTTC.

The CDR3, as DNA: TGCGCCAGCAGCCAATTCGGGACAGGGGGCAACTATGGCTACACCTTC. It yields the protein CASSQFGTGGNYGYTF. The chain combines TRBV4-3 with TRBJ1-2, with 12 bases lining up with TRBD1. Trimming removed 2 bases from V and 2 bases from J; junction bases left unmatched: 3. The germline gives CDR1 LGHNA, CDR2 YSLEER. The CDR3 is 16 amino acids.

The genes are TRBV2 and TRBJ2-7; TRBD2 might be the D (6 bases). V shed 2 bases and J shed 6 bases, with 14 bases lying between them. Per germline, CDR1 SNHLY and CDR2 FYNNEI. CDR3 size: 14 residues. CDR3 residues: CASSENLGGAEQYF. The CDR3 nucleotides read TGTGCCAGCAGTGAAAACTTGGGGGGAGCCGAGCAGTACTTC.

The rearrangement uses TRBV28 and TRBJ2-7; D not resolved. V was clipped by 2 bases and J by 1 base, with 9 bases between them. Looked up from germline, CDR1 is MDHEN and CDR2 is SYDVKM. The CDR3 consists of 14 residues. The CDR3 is CASSLMTPSYEQYF. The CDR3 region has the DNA TGTGCCAGCAGTTTAATGACACCTTCCTACGAGCAGTACTTC.

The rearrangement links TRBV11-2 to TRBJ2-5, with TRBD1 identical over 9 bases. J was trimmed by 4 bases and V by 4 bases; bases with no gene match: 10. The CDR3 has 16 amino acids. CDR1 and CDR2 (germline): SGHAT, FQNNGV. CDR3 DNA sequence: TGTGCCAGCAGCTCTCCTGGACAGGGGACGGGAGAGACCCAGTACTTC. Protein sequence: CASSSPGQGTGETQYF.

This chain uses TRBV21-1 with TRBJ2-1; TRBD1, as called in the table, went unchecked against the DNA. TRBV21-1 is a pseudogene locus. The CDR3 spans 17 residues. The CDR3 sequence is CASSKVRTASAYNEQFF. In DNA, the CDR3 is TGTGCCAGCAGCAAAGTGCGGACAGCCTCTGCCTACAATGAGCAGTTCTTC.

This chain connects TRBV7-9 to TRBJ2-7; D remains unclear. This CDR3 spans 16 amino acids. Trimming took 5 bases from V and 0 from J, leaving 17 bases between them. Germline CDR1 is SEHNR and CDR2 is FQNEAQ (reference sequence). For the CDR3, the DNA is TGTGCCAGCAGCCAAGGCCCCAGCGCGAACTCCTACGAGCAGTACTTC. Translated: CASSQGPSANSYEQYF.

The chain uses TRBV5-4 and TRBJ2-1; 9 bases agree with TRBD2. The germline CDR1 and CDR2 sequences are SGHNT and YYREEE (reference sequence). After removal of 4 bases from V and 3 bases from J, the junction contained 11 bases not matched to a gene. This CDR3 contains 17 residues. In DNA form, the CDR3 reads TGTGCCAGCAGCAATAGAAGCGGGGGGTACTTCTACAATGAGCAGTTCTTC. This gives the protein CASSNRSGGYFYNEQFF.

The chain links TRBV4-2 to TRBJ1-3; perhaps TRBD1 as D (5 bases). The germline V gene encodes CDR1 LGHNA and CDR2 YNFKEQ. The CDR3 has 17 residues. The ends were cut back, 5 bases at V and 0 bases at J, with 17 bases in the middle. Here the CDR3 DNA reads TGTGCCAGCAGCTCCCGGGACTCCGGCGGCTCTGGAAACACCATATATTTT. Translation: CASSSRDSGGSGNTIYF.

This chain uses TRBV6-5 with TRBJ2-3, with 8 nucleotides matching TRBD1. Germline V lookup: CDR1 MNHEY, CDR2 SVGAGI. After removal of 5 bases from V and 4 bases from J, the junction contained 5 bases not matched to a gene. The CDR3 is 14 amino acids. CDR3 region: CASSLQGGADTQYF. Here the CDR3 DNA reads TGTGCCAGCAGTCTACAGGGGGGCGCAGATACGCAGTATTTT.

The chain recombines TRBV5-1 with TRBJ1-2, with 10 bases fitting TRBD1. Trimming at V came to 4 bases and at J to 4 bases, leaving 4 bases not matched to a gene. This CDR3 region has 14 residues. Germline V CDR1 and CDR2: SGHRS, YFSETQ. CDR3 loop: CASSPGTGAYGYTF. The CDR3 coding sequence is TGCGCCAGCAGCCCCGGGACAGGGGCCTATGGCTACACCTTC.

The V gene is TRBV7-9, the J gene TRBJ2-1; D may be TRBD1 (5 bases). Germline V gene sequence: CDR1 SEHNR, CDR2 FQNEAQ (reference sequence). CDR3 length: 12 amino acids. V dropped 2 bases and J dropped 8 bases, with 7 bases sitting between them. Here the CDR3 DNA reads TGTGCCAGCAGCTTAAAAGGGGATGAGCAGTTCTTC. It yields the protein CASSLKGDEQFF.

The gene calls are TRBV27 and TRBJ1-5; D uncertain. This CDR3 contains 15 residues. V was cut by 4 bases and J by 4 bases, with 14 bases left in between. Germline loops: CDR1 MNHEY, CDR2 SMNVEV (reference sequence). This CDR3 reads CASSSSGFSNQPQHF. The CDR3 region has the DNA TGTGCCAGCAGTTCTTCCGGGTTTTCAAATCAGCCCCAGCATTTT.

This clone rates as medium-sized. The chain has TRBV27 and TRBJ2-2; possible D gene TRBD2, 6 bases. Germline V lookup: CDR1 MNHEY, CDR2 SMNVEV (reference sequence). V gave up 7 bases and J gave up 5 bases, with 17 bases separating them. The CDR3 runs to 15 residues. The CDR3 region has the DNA TGTGCCAGCACCCCGGGAGACTCCGTAACCGGGGAGCTGTTTTTT. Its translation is CASTPGDSVTGELFF.

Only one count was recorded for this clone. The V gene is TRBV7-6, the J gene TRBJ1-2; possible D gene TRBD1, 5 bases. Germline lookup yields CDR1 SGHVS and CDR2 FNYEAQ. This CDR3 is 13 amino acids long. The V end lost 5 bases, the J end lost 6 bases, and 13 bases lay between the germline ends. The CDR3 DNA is TGTGCCAGCAGCCCCTGGGGGGAGGATGGCTACACCTTC. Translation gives CASSPWGEDGYTF. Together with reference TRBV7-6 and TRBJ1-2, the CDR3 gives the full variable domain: GAGVSQSPRYKVTKRGQDVALRCDPISGHVSLYWYRQALGQGPEFLTYFNYEAQQDKSGLPNDRFSAERPEGSISTLTIQRTEQRDSAMYRCASSPWGEDGYTFGSGTRLTVV.